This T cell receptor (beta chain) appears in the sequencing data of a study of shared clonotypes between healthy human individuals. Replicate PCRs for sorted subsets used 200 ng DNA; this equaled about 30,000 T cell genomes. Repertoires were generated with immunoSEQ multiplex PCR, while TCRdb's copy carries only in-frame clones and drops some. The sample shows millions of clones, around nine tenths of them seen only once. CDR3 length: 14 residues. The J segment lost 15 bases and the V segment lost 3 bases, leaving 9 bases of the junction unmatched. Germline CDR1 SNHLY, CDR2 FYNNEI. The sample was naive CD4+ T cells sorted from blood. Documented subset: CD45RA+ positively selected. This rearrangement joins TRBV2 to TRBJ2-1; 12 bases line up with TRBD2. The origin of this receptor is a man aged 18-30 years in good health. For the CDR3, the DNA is TGTGCCAGCAGTGATCCGACTAGCGGGGGCCGTTGGTTCTTC. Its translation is CASSDPTSGGRWFF.